This T cell receptor (beta chain) was observed in a study of cytomegalovirus exposure and HLA in healthy donors. In the PCR, 60 Vbeta and 13 Jbeta primers were used. Method: immunoSEQ multiplex PCR; TCRdb's copy keeps in-frame clones and lacks some. The sample shows some 140,000 clones, under 85% of them seen only once. Per the germline V gene, CDR1 is SNHLY and CDR2 is FYNNEI. Trimming took off 6 bases at V and 2 bases at J, with 6 bases between the two ends. The CDR3 is 12 amino acids. The chain combines TRBV2 with TRBJ2-3; D call uncertain. This TCR derives from a man aged 18 to 29 in good health and CMV-seronegative. The sample consisted of PBMCs. In DNA, the CDR3 is TGTGCCAGCAGCCCCTTCACAGATACGCAGTATTTT. Translation gives CASSPFTDTQYF.